This T cell receptor (beta chain) was retrieved from a study of blood T cell repertoires in COVID-19. About the study: COVID-19 samples from acute and convalescent phases originated in the United States, Italy and Spain. T cells, B-cell-depleted T cells, or PBMCs supplied cDNA or gDNA.

CDR1 is LNHNV and CDR2 is YYDKDF in the germline V gene (reference sequence). This CDR3 is built from 17 residues. V shed 0 bases, J shed 4 bases, and the junction held 5 bases outside the gene matches. Per the original data handling: The assay estimated nucleated cells by amplifying reference gene primers. Generated by immunoSEQ multiplex PCR, the TCRdb table keeps only in-frame clones and is missing some. V and J calls and clone size are copied from that table; D and trimming were computed from the DNA. The sample has under 300,000 clones; over 75% are singletons. Sequenced sample: peripheral blood. This sequence was found in a human donor in a cohort sampled during active COVID-19. The chain recombines TRBV15 with TRBJ2-1, with 11 bases aligning to TRBD2. The CDR3, as DNA: TGTGCCACCAGCAGAGAAAAGACTAGCGGGACATACAATGAGCAGTTCTTC. This encodes CATSREKTSGTYNEQFF.